This T cell receptor (beta chain) was retrieved from a study of T cell responses to AZD1222 COVID-19 vaccine. Whole-study context: Second-dose recipients at about 4 or about 12 weeks were treated as one pooled group.

J was trimmed by 3 bases and V by 0 bases; bases with no gene match: 11. The CDR3 sequence is 17 residues long. The germline V gene encodes CDR1 SGHNT and CDR2 YYREEE (reference sequence). General study points: Females outnumbered males among donors, who were mostly white British; clonal diversity was possibly underestimated. Of the AZD1222 recipients, only five to seven were seropositive at baseline. Increased Spike-specific TCR breadth and depth were observed after two AZD1222 doses.

Measured with immunoSEQ multiplex PCR; TCRdb has only the in-frame clones, and not every one. The repertoire holds approximately 180,000 clones, with around 94% as singletons. Turning to this clone: Its antigen is undetermined.

The sample in question was peripheral blood, obtained on day 0 of AZD1222 vaccination. V gene TRBV5-4 combines with J gene TRBJ2-7, with 8 bases aligning to TRBD1. This clonotype was sampled from an adult in good health. This CDR3 reads CASSLVRRGQENYEQYF. The CDR3 DNA sequence: TGTGCCAGCAGCTTGGTCCGTCGGGGACAGGAAAACTACGAGCAGTACTTC. Complete variable domain (other parts from reference TRBV5-4 and TRBJ2-7): ETGVTQSPTHLIKTRGQQVTLRCSSQSGHNTVSWYQQALGQGPQFIFQYYREEENGRGNFPPRFSGLQFPNYSSELNVNALELDDSALYLCASSLVRRGQENYEQYFGPGTRLTVT.